The next 30 T cell receptor beta chains were all read from a single sample in a study of shared clonotypes between healthy human individuals. Clones were read by immunoSEQ multiplex PCR, and TCRdb kept only the in-frame ones, dropping some. The sample gives around 750,000 clones, about 74% of which show up once; approximately 1.6% is in the top ten. The material sequenced was memory CD4+ T cells sorted from blood. Documented subset: CD45RA-negative fraction. The receptors derive from a woman aged 25 to 39 in good health.

This chain uses TRBV11-2 with TRBJ2-5; 11 nucleotides match TRBD2. The CDR3 spans 15 residues. CDR1 and CDR2 from the germline V gene are SGHAT and FQNNGV. Trimming cost V 5 bases and J 5 bases; bases outside gene matches: 7. CDR3 nucleotides: TGTGCCAGCAGCCAAACTAGCGGGAGCTGGGAGACCCAGTACTTC. This translates into CASSQTSGSWETQYF. The full variable domain, with the rest looked up from reference TRBV11-2 and TRBJ2-5, is EAGVAQSPRYKIIEKRQSVAFWCNPISGHATLYWYQQILGQGPKLLIQFQNNGVVDDSQLPKDRFSAERLKGVDSTLKIQPAKLEDSAVYLCASSQTSGSWETQYFGPGTRLLVL.

Comment on this clone: Other DNA sequences in the sample encode the same CDR3. The V and J genes are TRBV5-1 and TRBJ2-7, with unresolved D. The V gene's germline CDR1 is SGHRS and CDR2 YFSETQ. Trimming pared 2 bases from V and 0 bases from J, leaving 9 bases between. This CDR3 is 14 amino acids long. Here the CDR3 DNA reads TGCGCCAGCAGCTTTGAGAGGAGCTCCTACGAGCAGTACTTC. This translates into CASSFERSSYEQYF.

The chain uses TRBV7-6 and TRBJ2-7; D is undetermined. V was pared by 1 base and J by 3 bases, with 13 bases between. This CDR3 has 15 residues. Germline values: CDR1 SGHVS, CDR2 FNYEAQ. CDR3 sequence reads: CASSLGSGPNYEQYF. CDR3 DNA: TGTGCCAGCAGCTTAGGGTCAGGACCCAACTACGAGCAGTACTTC.

V and J are TRBV19 and TRBJ2-3; 9 bases agree with TRBD2. Germline values: CDR1 LNHDA, CDR2 SQIVND (reference sequence). The CDR3 loop spans 16 amino acids. V was pared by 5 bases and J by 3 bases, with 9 bases of the junction left unmatched. CDR3 nucleotide sequence: TGTGCCAGTAGTCCCCTAGCGGGGAGGGGGACAGATACGCAGTATTTT. This translates into CASSPLAGRGTDTQYF.

Of note for this clone: This same CDR3 is encoded by further DNA sequences in the sample. The rearrangement uses TRBV6-5 and TRBJ1-1; D not certain. CDR3 length: 12 amino acids. Germline loops: CDR1 MNHEY, CDR2 SVGAGI. V lost 0 bases, J lost 5 bases, and 4 bases lay in between. CDR3 residues: CASSYSDTEAFF. Here the CDR3 DNA reads TGTGCCAGCAGTTACTCGGATACTGAAGCTTTCTTT.

V gene TRBV5-1 combines with J gene TRBJ2-1; D possibly matches TRBD1 or TRBD2 (6 bases each). Per germline, CDR1 SGHRS and CDR2 YFSETQ. The CDR3 contains 15 residues. V was trimmed by 4 bases and J by 3 bases, leaving 14 bases between them. The CDR3 here is CASSNGGHLYNEQFF. The CDR3, as DNA: TGCGCCAGCAGCAACGGGGGACACCTCTACAATGAGCAGTTCTTC.

The chain combines TRBV5-1 with TRBJ1-4, with 8 positions matching TRBD1. This CDR3 contains 15 residues. Unmatched junction bases numbered 2, after V lost 4 bases and J lost 0 bases. CDR1 is SGHRS and CDR2 is YFSETQ in the germline V gene. The CDR3 sequence is CASSPDRATNEKLFF. The CDR3 bases are TGCGCCAGCAGCCCGGACAGGGCAACTAATGAAAAACTGTTTTTT.

The V call is TRBV2, the J call TRBJ2-7; no firm D call. The V gene lost 8 bases and the J gene lost 5 bases, with 13 bases spanning the gap. This CDR3 spans 12 amino acids. Germline-derived CDR1 and CDR2 are SNHLY and FYNNEI. The CDR3 DNA reads TGTGCCAGCTCCGAACGGTGGAACGAGCAGTACTTC. Its protein product is CASSERWNEQYF.

The rearrangement joins TRBV6-5 to TRBJ2-2; unclear D gene. The CDR3 has 15 amino acids. Germline V gives CDR1 MNHEY, CDR2 SVGAGI. V was trimmed by 3 bases and J by 2 bases, leaving 10 bases between them. CDR3 amino acids: CASSYWQTNTGELFF. The CDR3 DNA follows: TGTGCCAGCAGTTATTGGCAGACTAACACCGGGGAGCTGTTTTTT.

The chain uses TRBV5-1 and TRBJ1-2, with a weak D call TRBD1 (6 bases). CDR1 and CDR2 from the germline V gene are SGHRS and YFSETQ. The CDR3 length is 17 residues. Trimming took off 0 bases at V and 4 bases at J, with 19 bases between the two ends. CDR3 in DNA: TGCGCCAGCAGCTTGGGCTGGGGGGGCGACGGGTCCTATGGCTACACCTTC. This translates into CASSLGWGGDGSYGYTF.

The chain links TRBV19 to TRBJ2-6, with a weak D call TRBD2 (7 bases). V gave up 5 bases and J gave up 1 base, with 18 bases separating them. The CDR3 is 18 residues long. Looked up from germline, CDR1 is LNHDA and CDR2 is SQIVND (reference sequence). This CDR3 is CASSGGDTEYSGANVLTF. CDR3 DNA sequence: TGTGCCAGTAGTGGGGGGGACACTGAGTATTCTGGGGCCAACGTCCTGACTTTC.

As regards this clone: The identical CDR3 is also encoded by other nucleotide sequences in the sample. V gene TRBV5-4 combines with J gene TRBJ2-7; D unresolved. From germline, CDR1 is SGHNT and CDR2 YYREEE (reference sequence). This CDR3 comprises 12 residues. Between the trimmed V and J ends, which lost 0 bases and 3 bases, there was a span of 4 bases. CDR3 sequence reads: CASSLDFYEQYF. CDR3 coding DNA: TGTGCCAGCAGCTTGGATTTCTACGAGCAGTACTTC.

The chain links TRBV5-6 to TRBJ2-3; D not certain. This CDR3 spans 16 amino acids. CDR1 SGHDT and CDR2 YYEEEE come from the germline V gene. The germline V and J ends were trimmed by 3 bases and 1 base, with 15 bases remaining between them. The CDR3 protein is CASSSARRRGTDTQYF. In nucleotides, the CDR3 is TGTGCCAGCAGCTCAGCCCGGAGACGGGGCACAGATACGCAGTATTTT.

The J gene is TRBJ2-1, the V gene TRBV4-1, with TRBD2 identical over 11 bases. Germline values: CDR1 MGHRA, CDR2 YSYEKL. The V and J ends lost 1 base and 7 bases, in that order; junction bases with no gene match: 9. This CDR3 region has 17 residues. The CDR3 DNA reads as TGCGCCAGCAGCCAAGGGTTCCCTAGCGGGAGGTGGAATGAGCAGTTCTTC. Translated: CASSQGFPSGRWNEQFF.

The rearrangement joins TRBV23-1 to TRBJ1-2; TRBD1 is a possible D gene (6 bases). TRBV23-1 is classed as an ORF, of uncertain function. The V end was cut by 0 bases, the J end by 4 bases, with 18 bases between. The CDR3 loop spans 17 amino acids. CDR3 sequence: CASSQSEPKQGGYGYTF. DNA of the CDR3: TGCGCCAGCAGTCAATCAGAACCCAAACAGGGCGGCTATGGCTACACCTTC.

The V call is TRBV11-2, the J call TRBJ1-1; a possible D gene is TRBD1 (6 bases). V was shortened by 3 bases and J by 1 base, with 6 bases between the two germline ends. The CDR3 has 13 amino acids. Germline V gene data show CDR1 as SGHAT and CDR2 as FQNNGV. In DNA, the CDR3 is TGTGCCAGCAGCTTGACAGGGAACACTGAAGCTTTCTTT. Protein sequence: CASSLTGNTEAFF.

V usage is TRBV5-1 and J usage is TRBJ1-1, with D perhaps matching TRBD1 (5 bases). V lost 5 bases and J lost 7, with 12 bases in between. Germline V CDR1 and CDR2: SGHRS, YFSETQ. This CDR3 spans 12 amino acids. The DNA of the CDR3 is TGCGCCAGCAGTTTGAACAGGAATGAAGCTTTCTTT. Protein sequence: CASSLNRNEAFF.

The chain recombines TRBV28 with TRBJ2-5; no definite D call. This CDR3 spans 14 amino acids. Trimming shortened V by 3 bases and J by 4 bases, and 12 bases separated the two germline ends. CDR1 is MDHEN and CDR2 is SYDVKM in the germline V gene. The CDR3 region is CASSFRHYTETQYF. CDR3 in DNA: TGTGCCAGCAGTTTCAGGCACTACACAGAGACCCAGTACTTC.

The chain combines TRBV7-9 with TRBJ2-5; D is unclear. The length of the CDR3 is 14 residues. Trimming shortened V by 2 bases and J by 2 bases, and 9 bases separated the two germline ends. The germline V gene encodes CDR1 SEHNR and CDR2 FQNEAQ (reference sequence). The CDR3 reads CASSLKGFQETQYF. In DNA form, the CDR3 reads TGTGCCAGCAGCTTAAAGGGATTTCAAGAGACCCAGTACTTC.

This clone has just one count. This chain connects TRBV6-5 to TRBJ2-7; possible D gene TRBD1, 6 bases. This CDR3 spans 13 amino acids. Trimming left V 6 bases short and J 4 bases short, with 13 bases between. Germline V gene lookup returns CDR1 MNHEY and CDR2 SVGAGI. The CDR3 spells CASRGTTSYEQYF. The CDR3, as DNA: TGTGCCAGCAGAGGGACAACTTCTTACGAGCAGTACTTC.

The CDR3 DNA reads TGTGCCAGTAGTCCCCGGACAAGTTTCCTCTATCATGGCTACACCTTC. This sequence encodes CASSPRTSFLYHGYTF. The chain carries TRBV19 and TRBJ1-2, with D perhaps matching TRBD1 (5 bases). CDR3 size: 16 residues. Trimming removed 5 bases at V and 6 bases at J, with 22 bases between. Germline values: CDR1 LNHDA, CDR2 SQIVND (reference sequence). Full variable domain (outside the CDR3, taken from reference TRBV19 and TRBJ1-2): DGGITQSPKYLFRKEGQNVTLSCEQNLNHDAMYWYRQDPGQGLRLIYYSQIVNDFQKGDIAEGYSVSREKKESFPLTVTSAQKNPTAFYLCASSPRTSFLYHGYTFGSGTRLTVV.

The rearrangement uses TRBV28 and TRBJ2-7; a weak D match, TRBD2 (6 bases). From germline, CDR1 is MDHEN and CDR2 SYDVKM. CDR3 length: 12 residues. Trimming took off 8 bases at V and 2 bases at J, with 10 bases between the two ends. The CDR3 DNA sequence: TGTGCCAGCCTAGCGCAGACCTACGAGCAGTACTTC. Translation: CASLAQTYEQYF.

This clone came up a few times. The chain couples TRBV19 to TRBJ2-5; 14 nucleotides agree with TRBD2. The J call is uncertain, as TRBJ2-7 better fits the DNA end. The germline V gene encodes CDR1 LNHDA and CDR2 SQIVND (reference sequence). This CDR3 has 18 residues. The CDR3 sequence: CASSTGTSGRPQLYEQYF. The CDR3 DNA sequence: TGTGCCAGTAGTACCGGGACTAGCGGGAGACCACAGTTGTACGAGCAGTACTTC.

The chain joins TRBV6-5 to TRBJ2-2; no clear D gene. The CDR3 consists of 13 residues. V was clipped by 4 bases and J by 6 bases, with 9 bases between them. From germline, CDR1 is MNHEY and CDR2 SVGAGI. CDR3 region: CASSFGVAGELFF. Written as DNA, the CDR3 is TGTGCCAGCAGTTTTGGGGTGGCCGGGGAGCTGTTTTTT.

The chain recombines TRBV6-5 with TRBJ1-3; no definite D call. CDR3 length equals 16 residues. Germline-derived CDR1 and CDR2 are MNHEY and SVGAGI. The germline V and J ends were trimmed by 0 bases and 4 bases, with 13 bases remaining between them. CDR3 protein: CASSYSLGNYGNTIYF. The CDR3 region has the DNA TGTGCCAGCAGTTACTCGCTGGGGAACTACGGAAACACCATATATTTT.

The CDR3 bases are TGTGCCAGCAGTTTCACGGTGGGTTCCGGCAAGCTGAGCACAGATACGCAGTATTTT. Translation gives CASSFTVGSGKLSTDTQYF. The rearrangement links TRBV27 to TRBJ2-3; no definite D call. With 3 bases removed from V and 0 bases from J, the gap between germline ends came to 22 bases. The CDR3 contains 19 residues. Germline V gene sequence: CDR1 MNHEY, CDR2 SMNVEV (reference sequence).

The V call is TRBV6-6, the J call TRBJ1-5; D remains unclear. V shed 2 bases and J shed 8 bases, with 7 bases lying between them. The CDR3 sequence is 12 residues long. CDR1 and CDR2 (germline): MNHNY, SVGAGI (reference sequence). The CDR3 region is CASSYHREPQHF. The CDR3 nucleotides are TGTGCCAGCAGTTACCACCGTGAGCCCCAGCATTTT.

This clone was counted only a few times. CDR3 protein: CASSEGTGANYGYTF. The CDR3 nucleotides are TGTGCCAGCAGTGAAGGGACAGGGGCTAACTATGGCTACACCTTC. This chain uses TRBV6-1 with TRBJ1-2; 9 positions agree with TRBD1. V was pared by 1 base and J by 0 bases, with 0 bases of the junction left unmatched. The CDR3 is 15 amino acids. The V gene's germline CDR1 is MNHNS and CDR2 SASEGT.

The rearrangement joins TRBV19 to TRBJ1-2; 8 bases line up with TRBD1. The CDR3 is 13 residues long. V trimming: 5 bases; J trimming: 4 bases; junction bases outside the gene matches: 3. The germline V gene has CDR1 LNHDA and CDR2 SQIVND (reference sequence). This CDR3 reads CASSWTGRYGYTF. In nucleotides, the CDR3 is TGTGCCAGTAGTTGGACAGGGCGCTATGGCTACACCTTC.

The chain links TRBV4-1 to TRBJ2-2; 12 bases line up with TRBD2. The CDR3 is 19 amino acids. The V and J ends lost 1 base and 2 bases, in that order; junction bases with no gene match: 8. Germline V gene lookup returns CDR1 MGHRA and CDR2 YSYEKL. The CDR3 reads CASSQGGLAGPYNTGELFF. Written as DNA, the CDR3 is TGCGCCAGCAGCCAAGGCGGACTAGCGGGACCCTACAACACCGGGGAGCTGTTTTTT.